One sample yielded the 2 T cell receptor beta chains listed below, sequenced in a study of blood T cell repertoires in COVID-19. The table came from immunoSEQ multiplex PCR; TCRdb's copy has only in-frame clones and leaves some out. Of about 110,000 clones listed, under 95% are singletons. The specimen was peripheral blood. The source is a woman aged 30 to 39 with acute or convalescent COVID-19.

This clone has just one count. The V call is TRBV28, the J call TRBJ1-6; unclear D gene. CDR3 size: 15 residues. Germline CDR1 is MDHEN and CDR2 is SYDVKM. Deletions cut 1 base from V and 10 bases from J, with 14 bases between. Here the CDR3 reads CASSLSASENSPLHF. CDR3 DNA: TGTGCCAGCAGTTTATCGGCTTCGGAGAACTCACCCCTCCACTTT. Looking up the rest from reference TRBV28 and TRBJ1-6 gives the full variable domain: DVKVTQSSRYLVKRTGEKVFLECVQDMDHENMFWYRQDPGLGLRLIYFSYDVKMKEKGDIPEGYSVSREKKERFSLILESASTNQTSMYLCASSLSASENSPLHFGNGTRLTVT.

The genes are TRBV5-5 and TRBJ1-2; D is uncertain. Germline lookup yields CDR1 SGHKS and CDR2 YYEKEE (reference sequence). The germline V and J ends were trimmed by 0 bases and 1 base, with 4 bases remaining between them. CDR3 length equals 13 residues. The CDR3 loop is CASSLDINYGYTF. In nucleotides, the CDR3 is TGTGCCAGCAGCTTGGACATTAACTATGGCTACACCTTC. The full variable domain, in which reference TRBV5-5 and TRBJ1-2 provide the parts outside the CDR3, is DAGVTQSPTHLIKTRGQQVTLRCSPISGHKSVSWYQQVLGQGPQFIFQYYEKEERGRGNFPDRFSARQFPNYSSELNVNALLLGDSALYLCASSLDINYGYTFGSGTRLTVV.